This TCR beta chain was retrieved from a study of shared clonotypes between healthy human individuals. Measured with immunoSEQ multiplex PCR; TCRdb has only the in-frame clones, and not every one. Of about 820,000 clones listed, about 91% are singletons. Germline V lookup: CDR1 SNHLY, CDR2 FYNNEI. V dropped 6 bases and J dropped 1 base, with 19 bases sitting between them. The CDR3 has 16 amino acids. Terminally differentiated effector memory CD45RA+ cells were excluded by CCR7 positive selection of CD45RO-negative cells. This TCR derives from a man aged 25 to 45 in good health. Sequencing was performed on naive CD8+ T cells sorted from blood. V gene TRBV2 combines with J gene TRBJ2-7; D gene uncertain. This CDR3 reads CASSQEDTGISYEQYF. As DNA, the CDR3 is TGTGCCAGCAGCCAAGAAGACACTGGAATTTCCTACGAGCAGTACTTC.